A single sample gave rise to the 5 T cell receptor beta chains below, sequenced in a study of blood T cell repertoires in COVID-19. The table came from immunoSEQ multiplex PCR; TCRdb's copy has only in-frame clones and leaves some out. The data show about 55,000 clones, about nine tenths seen once. Sequencing input: peripheral blood. The receptors were sampled from a man aged 40-49 years with acute or convalescent COVID-19.

The chain combines TRBV7-2 with TRBJ2-1, with 9 positions matching TRBD1. The CDR3 has 14 residues. V lost 5 bases and J lost 2; bases outside the gene matches: 1. Germline CDR1 is SGHTA and CDR2 is FQGNSA. CDR3 residues: CASSRQGAYNEQFF. The CDR3 bases are TGTGCCAGCAGCAGACAGGGGGCCTACAATGAGCAGTTCTTC.

Concerning this clone: Other DNA sequences in the same sample also yield this CDR3. The chain couples TRBV7-9 to TRBJ2-3; 7 nucleotides match TRBD1. The CDR3 is made up of 13 amino acids. Germline-derived CDR1 and CDR2 are SEHNR and FQNEAQ (reference sequence). V was clipped by 5 bases and J by 4 bases; unmatched bases: 3. The CDR3 spells CASSPRGPDTQYF. DNA for the CDR3: TGTGCCAGCAGCCCTAGGGGGCCAGATACGCAGTATTTT.

The J gene is TRBJ2-3, the V gene TRBV6-5; 9 nucleotides agree with TRBD2. The CDR3 sequence is 15 residues long. Germline V gene lookup returns CDR1 MNHEY and CDR2 SVGAGI. V lost 4 bases to trimming and J lost 2 bases; unmatched junction nucleotides: 4. The CDR3 region has the DNA TGTGCCAGCAGTTCGATAGCGGGGGCCACAGATACGCAGTATTTT. It is translated as CASSSIAGATDTQYF.

V gene TRBV5-1 combines with J gene TRBJ2-3; 7 nucleotides agree with TRBD1. Losses at the gene ends were 5 bases for V and 2 bases for J; bases not matched to a gene: 11. Per the germline V gene, CDR1 is SGHRS and CDR2 is YFSETQ. The CDR3 runs to 16 residues. CDR3 amino acids: CASRQTGTEFTDTQYF. CDR3 in DNA: TGCGCCAGCAGGCAAACCGGGACAGAATTCACAGATACGCAGTATTTT.

The chain links TRBV10-3 to TRBJ2-1; TRBD2 matches at 12 bases. The CDR3 extends over 15 amino acids. V shed 2 bases, J shed 10 bases, and the junction held 6 bases outside the gene matches. Germline values: CDR1 ENHRY, CDR2 SYGVKD. CDR3 in amino acids: CAISEPGLAGLEQFF. The CDR3 DNA sequence: TGTGCCATCAGTGAGCCAGGACTAGCGGGATTGGAGCAGTTCTTC.